A selection of T cell receptor beta chains follows, all from one sample in a study of blood T cell repertoires in COVID-19. Some clones are missing from TCRdb's copy, which holds only in-frame ones; the method was immunoSEQ multiplex PCR. In the table there are 190,000 or so clones, approximately 90% of which are singletons. The sequencing sample was made of PBMCs or T cells enriched from blood (not recorded which). The receptors come from a man aged 30-40 years who had recovered from COVID-19. Both conserved end residues are part of each CDR3. D genes are given only for firm matches.

v_gene	j_gene	d_gene	CDR3nt	CDR3aa
TRBV14	TRBJ2-2	TRBD2	TGTGCCAGCAGCGTACCGGGACTAGCGGGAGCCGGGGAGCTGTTTTTT	CASSVPGLAGAGELFF
TRBV19	TRBJ1-3	NA	TGTGCCAGTAGCGCGGGTGTCTCTGGAAACACCATATATTTT	CASSAGVSGNTIYF
TRBV16	TRBJ2-7	NA	TGTGCCAGCAGCCCTCCCAGGCACTTCTACGAGCAGTACTTC	CASSPPRHFYEQYF
TRBV6-5	TRBJ2-5	NA	TGTGCCAGCAGTACCCTTAGGGGGGGCCAAGAGACCCAGTACTTC	CASSTLRGGQETQYF
TRBV4-3	TRBJ1-2	NA	TGCGCCAGCAGCCAAGATTCCTCGGGTAGGCCTGGGGGCTACACCTTC	CASSQDSSGRPGGYTF
TRBV28	TRBJ2-7	TRBD2	TGTGCCAGCAGTTTCTGGCCCCCGCTAGCGGGACGGTACGAGCAGTACTTC	CASSFWPPLAGRYEQYF
TRBV18	TRBJ1-2	TRBD1	TGTGCCAGCTCGTCGGGGACAGGCGGCGGCTACACCTTC	CASSSGTGGGYTF
TRBV12-5	TRBJ1-2	NA	TGTGCTAGTGGATATTCGACAGCTAACTATGGCTACACCTTC	CASGYSTANYGYTF
TRBV5-1	TRBJ2-2	TRBD2	TGCGCCAGCAGCTCGAGGACTAGCGGGAGGTCCGGGGAGCTGTTTTTT	CASSSRTSGRSGELFF
TRBV10-3	TRBJ2-3	NA	TGTGCCATCAGTGAACCCTTGAGGGGGGGGCATCATGGTACAGATACGCAGTATTTT	CAISEPLRGGHHGTDTQYF
TRBV24-1	TRBJ2-1	NA	TGTGCCACCAGCTCGGGGGATTCCCACAATGAGCAGTTCTTC	CATSSGDSHNEQFF
TRBV28	TRBJ2-5	TRBD2	TGTGCCAGCAGTCTCGGACTAGCGGGAGGGGAGACCCAGTACTTC	CASSLGLAGGETQYF
TRBV7-2	TRBJ2-2	NA	TGTGCCAGCAGCTCCAGACTAGACCTCGGGGAGCTGTTTTTT	CASSSRLDLGELFF
TRBV5-8	TRBJ2-6	TRBD1	TGTGGACAGGGGGTATCTGGGGCCAACGTCCTGACTTTC	CGQGVSGANVLTF
TRBV28	TRBJ2-1	TRBD1	TGTGCCAGCAGTTTCGCTGGGGGACAGACGAGCTCCTACAATGAGCAGTTCTTC	CASSFAGGQTSSYNEQFF
TRBV12-3/TRBV12-4	TRBJ1-2	NA	TGTGCCAGCAGTGCGACAGGTTGGGGCTACACCTTC	CASSATGWGYTF
TRBV9	TRBJ2-1	TRBD2	TGTGCCAGCAGCCCCGGACTAGCGTTGCAGTTCTTC	CASSPGLALQFF